Following are 10 T cell receptor beta chains from one sample sequenced in a study of cytomegalovirus exposure and HLA in healthy donors. TCRdb's copy holds only in-frame clones and misses some; the assay was immunoSEQ multiplex PCR. The repertoire holds 200,000 to 250,000 clones, with approximately 82% as singletons. Sequences were obtained from PBMCs. Source of these receptors: a woman under 30 in good health and CMV-seronegative.

This chain links TRBV10-2 with TRBJ1-1; TRBD1 matches 8 bases. CDR1 is WSHSY and CDR2 is SAAADI in the germline V gene. The CDR3 is made up of 13 amino acids. V shed 7 bases, J shed 3 bases, and the junction held 4 bases outside the gene matches. CDR3 protein: CASKSQGDTEAFF. CDR3 nucleotides: TGCGCCAGCAAATCACAGGGGGACACTGAAGCTTTCTTT.

The J gene is TRBJ2-1, the V gene TRBV4-1, with TRBD2 identical over 10 bases. CDR3 length equals 16 residues. Germline CDR1 reads MGHRA; CDR2 reads YSYEKL. The V gene end was trimmed by 3 bases and the J gene end by 6 bases; junction bases not matched to a gene: 8. CDR3: CASSHRGSGRANEQFF. CDR3 nucleotide sequence: TGCGCCAGCAGCCACAGGGGGAGCGGGAGGGCCAATGAGCAGTTCTTC.

The J gene is TRBJ1-1, the V gene TRBV6-4, with D possibly TRBD1 on 6 matching bases. CDR3 length: 15 amino acids. Trimming cost V 5 bases and J 1 base, with 14 bases left between them. Germline values: CDR1 MRHNA, CDR2 SNTAGT. In DNA form, the CDR3 reads TGTGCCAGCAGTCCCAAGGGGGGGGAGAACACTGAAGCTTTCTTT. Residues: CASSPKGGENTEAFF.

The rearrangement uses TRBV29-1 and TRBJ2-7; 7 positions match TRBD2. Germline CDR1 SQVTM, CDR2 ANQGSEA. The CDR3 runs 15 residues. V was pared by 0 bases and J by 6 bases, with 11 bases of the junction left unmatched. The CDR3 DNA follows: TGCAGCGTTGAAGATGGGAGGGATTATACTCGCGAGCAGTACTTC. It specifies CSVEDGRDYTREQYF.

The chain joins TRBV4-1 to TRBJ2-7, with D perhaps matching TRBD1 or TRBD2 (5 bases each). V lost 3 bases and J lost 5, with 11 bases in between. CDR3 size: 13 residues. Germline CDR1 is MGHRA and CDR2 is YSYEKL. This CDR3 is CASSHRLGDEQYF. CDR3 bases: TGCGCCAGCAGCCACCGGTTGGGGGACGAGCAGTACTTC.

The V gene is TRBV18, the J gene TRBJ2-1; a possible D gene is TRBD1 (6 bases). Germline V gene sequence: CDR1 KGHSH, CDR2 LQKENI. CDR3 size: 15 residues. The germline V and J ends were trimmed by 3 bases and 9 bases, with 18 bases remaining between them. CDR3 in DNA: TGTGCCAGCTCACCCCAGAGTCAGGGGATCAGTGAGCAGTTCTTC. Translation gives CASSPQSQGISEQFF.

This sequence joins TRBV7-3 and TRBJ2-7, with D perhaps matching TRBD1 (6 bases). CDR3 size: 15 residues. Trimming stripped 2 bases from V and 4 bases from J, with 15 bases between. Germline V gives CDR1 SGHTA, CDR2 FQGTGA. The CDR3 DNA is TGTGCCAGCAGCTTATGGGCAGGGGCTGGTTACGAGCAGTACTTC. As protein: CASSLWAGAGYEQYF.

The gene calls are TRBV15 and TRBJ1-2, with 7 bases fitting TRBD1. Germline assignment: CDR1 LNHNV and CDR2 YYDKDF (reference sequence). The V gene end was trimmed by 5 bases and the J gene end by 2 bases; junction bases not matched to a gene: 5. The CDR3 is made up of 14 amino acids. CDR3 DNA sequence: TGTGCCACCAGCCCCGGGACAGTAAACTATGGCTACACCTTC. This codes for CATSPGTVNYGYTF. Complete variable domain (other parts from reference TRBV15 and TRBJ1-2): DAMVIQNPRYQVTQFGKPVTLSCSQTLNHNVMYWYQQKSSQAPKLLFHYYDKDFNNEADTPDNFQSRRPNTSFCFLDIRSPGLGDTAMYLCATSPGTVNYGYTFGSGTRLTVV.

CDR3 in amino acids: CASSVEDYNEQFF. The CDR3 DNA sequence: TGTGCCAGCAGTGTGGAGGACTACAATGAGCAGTTCTTC. The chain combines TRBV6-1 with TRBJ2-1, with a possible D match to TRBD2 (5 bases). The V gene's germline CDR1 is MNHNS and CDR2 SASEGT. Trimming took off 4 bases at V and 3 bases at J, with 7 bases between the two ends. The CDR3 extends over 13 amino acids.

V and J are TRBV25-1 and TRBJ2-1; D is possibly TRBD2 (7 bases). In germline, CDR1 is MGHDK, CDR2 SYGVNS. The CDR3 runs to 16 residues. Trimming cost V 1 base and J 8 bases, with 18 bases left between them. Written as DNA, the CDR3 is TGTGCCAGCAGTGAATTGGGGGGGGGCCTCCTCGATGAGCAGTTCTTC. Encoded protein: CASSELGGGLLDEQFF. The full variable domain, rest sourced from reference TRBV25-1 and TRBJ2-1, is EADIYQTPRYLVIGTGKKITLECSQTMGHDKMYWYQQDPGMELHLIHYSYGVNSTEKGDLSSESTVSRIRTEHFPLTLESARPSHTSQYLCASSELGGGLLDEQFFGPGTRLTVL.